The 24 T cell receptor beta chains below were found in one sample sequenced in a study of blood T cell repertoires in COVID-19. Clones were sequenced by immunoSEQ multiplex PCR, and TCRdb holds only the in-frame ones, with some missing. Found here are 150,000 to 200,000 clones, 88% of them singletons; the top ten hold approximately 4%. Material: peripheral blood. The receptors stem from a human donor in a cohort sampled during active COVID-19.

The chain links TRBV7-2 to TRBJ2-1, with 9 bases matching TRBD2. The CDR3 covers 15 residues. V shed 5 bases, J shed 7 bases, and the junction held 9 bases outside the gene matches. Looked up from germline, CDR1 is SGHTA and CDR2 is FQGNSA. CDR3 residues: CASSPLAGVNNEQFF. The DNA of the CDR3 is TGTGCCAGCAGCCCTTTAGCGGGAGTGAATAATGAGCAGTTCTTC. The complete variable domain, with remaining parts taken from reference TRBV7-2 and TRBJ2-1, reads GAGVSQSPSNKVTEKGKDVELRCDPISGHTALYWYRQSLGQGLEFLIYFQGNSAPDKSGLPSDRFSAERTGGSVSTLTIQRTQQEDSAVYLCASSPLAGVNNEQFFGPGTRLTVL.

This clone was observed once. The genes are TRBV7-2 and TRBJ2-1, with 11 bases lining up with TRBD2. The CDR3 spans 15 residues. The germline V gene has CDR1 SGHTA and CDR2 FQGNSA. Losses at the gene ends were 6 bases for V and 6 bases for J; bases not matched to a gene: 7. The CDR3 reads CASSYLAGGANEQFF. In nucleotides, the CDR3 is TGTGCCAGCAGTTACTTAGCGGGAGGGGCCAATGAGCAGTTCTTC.

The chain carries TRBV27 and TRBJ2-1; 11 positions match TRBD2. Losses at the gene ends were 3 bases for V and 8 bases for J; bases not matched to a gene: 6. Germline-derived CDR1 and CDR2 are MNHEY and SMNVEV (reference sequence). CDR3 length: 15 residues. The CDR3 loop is CASSFWLAGGDEQFF. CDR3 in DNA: TGTGCCAGCAGTTTTTGGCTAGCGGGGGGTGATGAGCAGTTCTTC.

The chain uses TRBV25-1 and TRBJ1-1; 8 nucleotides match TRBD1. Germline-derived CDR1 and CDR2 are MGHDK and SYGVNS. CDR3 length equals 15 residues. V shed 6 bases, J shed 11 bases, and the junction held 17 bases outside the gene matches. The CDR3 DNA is TGTGCCAGCAGAGATACTGGACAGGGTAGATCTAGGGCTTTCTTT. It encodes CASRDTGQGRSRAFF.

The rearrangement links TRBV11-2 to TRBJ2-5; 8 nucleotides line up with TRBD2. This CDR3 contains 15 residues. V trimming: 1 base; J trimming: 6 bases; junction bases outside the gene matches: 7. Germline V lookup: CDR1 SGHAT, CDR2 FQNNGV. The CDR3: CASSLGGGRSKTQYF. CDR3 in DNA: TGTGCCAGCAGCTTAGGAGGCGGGAGGTCAAAGACCCAGTACTTC.

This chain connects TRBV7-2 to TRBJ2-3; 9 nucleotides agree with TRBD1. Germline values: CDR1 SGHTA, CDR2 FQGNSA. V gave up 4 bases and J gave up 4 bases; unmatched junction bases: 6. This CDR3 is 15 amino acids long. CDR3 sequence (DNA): TGTGCCAGCAGCTCCCACAGGGGGCAGGCAGATACGCAGTATTTT. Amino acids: CASSSHRGQADTQYF. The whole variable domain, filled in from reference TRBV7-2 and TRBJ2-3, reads GAGVSQSPSNKVTEKGKDVELRCDPISGHTALYWYRQSLGQGLEFLIYFQGNSAPDKSGLPSDRFSAERTGGSVSTLTIQRTQQEDSAVYLCASSSHRGQADTQYFGPGTRLTVL.

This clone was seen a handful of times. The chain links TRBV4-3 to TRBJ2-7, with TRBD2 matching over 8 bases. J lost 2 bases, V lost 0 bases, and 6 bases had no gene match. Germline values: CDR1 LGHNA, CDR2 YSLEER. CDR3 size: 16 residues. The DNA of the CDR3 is TGCGCCAGCAGCCAAGAAGCGGGAGAATGGACCTACGAGCAGTACTTC. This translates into CASSQEAGEWTYEQYF.

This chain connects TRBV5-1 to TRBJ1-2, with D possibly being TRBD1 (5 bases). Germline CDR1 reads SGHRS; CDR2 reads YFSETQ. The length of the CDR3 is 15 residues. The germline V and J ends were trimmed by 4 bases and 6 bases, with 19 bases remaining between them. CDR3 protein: CASSPMGGGPNGYTF. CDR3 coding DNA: TGCGCCAGCAGCCCAATGGGGGGAGGACCTAATGGCTACACCTTC.

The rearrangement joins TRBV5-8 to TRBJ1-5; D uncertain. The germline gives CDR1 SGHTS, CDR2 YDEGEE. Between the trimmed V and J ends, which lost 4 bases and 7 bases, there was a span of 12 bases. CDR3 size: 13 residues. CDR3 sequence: CASSLRAGQPQHF. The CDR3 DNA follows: TGTGCCAGCAGCCTGAGAGCAGGACAGCCCCAGCATTTT.

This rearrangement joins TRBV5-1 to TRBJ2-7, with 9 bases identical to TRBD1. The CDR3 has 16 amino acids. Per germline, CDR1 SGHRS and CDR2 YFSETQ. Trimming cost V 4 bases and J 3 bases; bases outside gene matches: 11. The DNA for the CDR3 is TGCGCCAGCAGCCCCCAAGTAGGACAGGGGATCTACGAGCAGTACTTC. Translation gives CASSPQVGQGIYEQYF. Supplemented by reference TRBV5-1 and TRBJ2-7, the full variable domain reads KAGVTQTPRYLIKTRGQQVTLSCSPISGHRSVSWYQQTPGQGLQFLFEYFSETQRNKGNFPGRFSGRQFSNSRSEMNVSTLELGDSALYLCASSPQVGQGIYEQYFGPGTRLTVT.

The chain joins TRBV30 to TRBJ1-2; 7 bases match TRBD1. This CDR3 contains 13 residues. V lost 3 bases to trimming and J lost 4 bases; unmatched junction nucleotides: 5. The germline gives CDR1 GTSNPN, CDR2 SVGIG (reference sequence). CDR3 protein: CAWRGDSPYGYTF. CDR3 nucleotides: TGTGCCTGGAGAGGGGACAGTCCCTATGGCTACACCTTC.

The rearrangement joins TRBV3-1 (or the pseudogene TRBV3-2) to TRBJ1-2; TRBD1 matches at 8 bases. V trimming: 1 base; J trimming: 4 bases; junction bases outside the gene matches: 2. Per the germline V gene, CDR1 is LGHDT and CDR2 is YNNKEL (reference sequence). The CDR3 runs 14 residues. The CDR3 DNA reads TGTGCCAGCAGCCAAGGGACAGGGATCTATGGCTACACCTTC. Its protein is CASSQGTGIYGYTF.

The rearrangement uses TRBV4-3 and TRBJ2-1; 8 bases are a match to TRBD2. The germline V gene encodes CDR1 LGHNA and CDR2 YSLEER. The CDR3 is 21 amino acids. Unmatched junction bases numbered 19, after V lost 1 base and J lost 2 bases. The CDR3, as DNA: TGCGCCAGCAGCCAAGCCGGGGTAGGGCTAGCGGGTGCCGCAGCCTACAATGAGCAGTTCTTC. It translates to CASSQAGVGLAGAAAYNEQFF.

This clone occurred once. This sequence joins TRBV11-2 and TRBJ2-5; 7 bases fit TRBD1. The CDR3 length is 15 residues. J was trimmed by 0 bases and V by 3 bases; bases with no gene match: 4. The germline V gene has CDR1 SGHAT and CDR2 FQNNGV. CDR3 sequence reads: CASSFEGQHQETQYF. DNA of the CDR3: TGTGCCAGCAGCTTTGAGGGACAGCACCAAGAGACCCAGTACTTC.

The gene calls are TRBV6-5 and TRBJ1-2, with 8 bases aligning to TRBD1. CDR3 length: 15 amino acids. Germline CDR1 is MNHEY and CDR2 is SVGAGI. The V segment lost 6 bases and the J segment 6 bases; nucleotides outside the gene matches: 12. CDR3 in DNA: TGTGCCAGCAGAATACCTGGACAGGGAGGAAATGGCTACACCTTC. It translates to CASRIPGQGGNGYTF.

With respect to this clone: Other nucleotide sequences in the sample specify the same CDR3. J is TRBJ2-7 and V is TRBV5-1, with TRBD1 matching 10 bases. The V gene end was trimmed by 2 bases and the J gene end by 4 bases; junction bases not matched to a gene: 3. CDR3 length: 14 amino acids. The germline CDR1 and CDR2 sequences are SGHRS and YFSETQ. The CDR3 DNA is TGCGCCAGCAGCTTTAGACAGGGGGCTTACGAGCAGTACTTC. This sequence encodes CASSFRQGAYEQYF.

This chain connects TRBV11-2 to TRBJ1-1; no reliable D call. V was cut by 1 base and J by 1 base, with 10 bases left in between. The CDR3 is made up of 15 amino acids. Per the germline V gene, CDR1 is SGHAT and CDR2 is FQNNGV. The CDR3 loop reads CASSLGFRRNTEAFF. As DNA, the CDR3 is TGTGCCAGCAGCTTAGGCTTTCGGAGGAACACTGAAGCTTTCTTT.

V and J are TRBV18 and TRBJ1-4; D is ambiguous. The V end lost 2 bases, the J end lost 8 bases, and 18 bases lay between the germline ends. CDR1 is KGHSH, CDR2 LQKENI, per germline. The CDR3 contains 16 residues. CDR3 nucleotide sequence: TGTGCCAGCTCACCAAATCTGAGCGGGTTAAGCGAAAAACTGTTTTTT. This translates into CASSPNLSGLSEKLFF.

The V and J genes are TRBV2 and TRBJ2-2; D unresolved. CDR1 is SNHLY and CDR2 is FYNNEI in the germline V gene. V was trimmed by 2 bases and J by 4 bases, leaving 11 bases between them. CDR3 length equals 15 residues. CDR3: CASSESGVGTGELFF. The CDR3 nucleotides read TGTGCCAGCAGTGAATCAGGTGTTGGCACCGGGGAGCTGTTTTTT.

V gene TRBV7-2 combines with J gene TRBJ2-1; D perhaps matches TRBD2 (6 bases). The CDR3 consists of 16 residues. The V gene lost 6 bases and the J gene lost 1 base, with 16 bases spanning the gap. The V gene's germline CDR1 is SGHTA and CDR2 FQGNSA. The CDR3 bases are TGTGCCAGCAGGGGGTTTGGGGGGAGTTCCTACAATGAGCAGTTCTTC. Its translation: CASRGFGGSSYNEQFF.

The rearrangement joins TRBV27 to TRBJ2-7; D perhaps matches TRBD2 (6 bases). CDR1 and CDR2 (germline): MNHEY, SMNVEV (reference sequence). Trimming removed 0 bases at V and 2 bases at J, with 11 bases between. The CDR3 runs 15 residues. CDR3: CASSLSFSGPYEQYF. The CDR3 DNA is TGTGCCAGCAGTTTATCGTTTAGCGGCCCCTACGAGCAGTACTTC.

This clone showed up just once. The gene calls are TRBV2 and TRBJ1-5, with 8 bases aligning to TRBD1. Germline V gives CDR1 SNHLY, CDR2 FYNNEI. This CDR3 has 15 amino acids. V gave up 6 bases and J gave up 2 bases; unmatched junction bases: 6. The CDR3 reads CASRADRGGNQPQHF. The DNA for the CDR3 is TGTGCCAGCAGGGCTGACAGGGGAGGCAATCAGCCCCAGCATTTT.

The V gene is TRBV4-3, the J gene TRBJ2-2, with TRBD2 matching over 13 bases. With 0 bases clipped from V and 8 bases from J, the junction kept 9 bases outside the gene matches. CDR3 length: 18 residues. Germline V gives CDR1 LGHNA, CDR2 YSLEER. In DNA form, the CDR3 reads TGCGCCAGCAGCCAAGATCCGGGACTAGCGGGGAGTTTAGGGGAGCTGTTTTTT. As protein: CASSQDPGLAGSLGELFF.

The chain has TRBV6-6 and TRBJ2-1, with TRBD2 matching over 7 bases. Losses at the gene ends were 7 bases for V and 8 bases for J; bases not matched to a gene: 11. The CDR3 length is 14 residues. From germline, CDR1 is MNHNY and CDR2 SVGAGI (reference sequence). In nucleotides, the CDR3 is TGTGCCAGCAAAACGGGGGGTCCGGTGGATGAGCAGTTCTTC. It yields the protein CASKTGGPVDEQFF.